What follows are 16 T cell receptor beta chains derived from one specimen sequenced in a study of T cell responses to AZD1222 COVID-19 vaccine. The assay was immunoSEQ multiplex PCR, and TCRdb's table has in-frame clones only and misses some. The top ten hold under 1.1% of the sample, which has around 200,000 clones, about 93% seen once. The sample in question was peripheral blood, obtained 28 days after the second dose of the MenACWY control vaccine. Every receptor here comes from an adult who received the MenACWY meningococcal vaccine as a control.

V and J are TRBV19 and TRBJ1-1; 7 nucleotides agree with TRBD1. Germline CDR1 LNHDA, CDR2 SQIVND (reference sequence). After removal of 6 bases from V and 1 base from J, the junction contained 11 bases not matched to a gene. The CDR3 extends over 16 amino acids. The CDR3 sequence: CASRSIQGKGNTEAFF. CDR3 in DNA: TGTGCCAGTAGATCTATACAGGGGAAAGGGAACACTGAAGCTTTCTTT.

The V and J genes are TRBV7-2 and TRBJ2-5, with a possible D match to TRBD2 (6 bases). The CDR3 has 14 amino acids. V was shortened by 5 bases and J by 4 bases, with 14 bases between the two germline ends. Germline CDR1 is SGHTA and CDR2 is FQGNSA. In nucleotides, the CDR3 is TGTGCCAGCAGCCTGGGACTGGGGATAGAGACCCAGTACTTC. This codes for CASSLGLGIETQYF.

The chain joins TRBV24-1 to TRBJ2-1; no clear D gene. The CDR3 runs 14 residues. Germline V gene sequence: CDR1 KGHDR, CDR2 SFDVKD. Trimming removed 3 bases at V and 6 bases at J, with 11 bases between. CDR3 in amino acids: CATSDGPAGNEQFF. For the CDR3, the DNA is TGTGCCACCAGTGATGGGCCCGCAGGCAATGAGCAGTTCTTC.

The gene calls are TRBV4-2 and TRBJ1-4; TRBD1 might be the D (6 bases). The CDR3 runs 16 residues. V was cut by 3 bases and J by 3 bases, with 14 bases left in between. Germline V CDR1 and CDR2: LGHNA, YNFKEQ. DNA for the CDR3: TGTGCCAGCAGCCATCCCGGAGAGGGGGCTAATGAAAAACTGTTTTTT. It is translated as CASSHPGEGANEKLFF.

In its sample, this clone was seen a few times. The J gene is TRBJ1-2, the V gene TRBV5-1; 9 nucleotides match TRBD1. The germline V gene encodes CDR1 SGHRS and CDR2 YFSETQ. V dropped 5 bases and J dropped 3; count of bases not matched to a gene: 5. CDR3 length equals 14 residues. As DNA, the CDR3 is TGCGCCAGCAGGGACGGACAGGGGTACTATGGCTACACCTTC. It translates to CASRDGQGYYGYTF.

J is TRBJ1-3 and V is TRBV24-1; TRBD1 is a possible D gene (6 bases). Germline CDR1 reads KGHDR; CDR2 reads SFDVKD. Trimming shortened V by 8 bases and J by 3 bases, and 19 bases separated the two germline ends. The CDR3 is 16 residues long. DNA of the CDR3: TGTGCCACCATACCAACCGGGGGGCTAGGTGGAAACACCATATATTTT. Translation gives CATIPTGGLGGNTIYF.

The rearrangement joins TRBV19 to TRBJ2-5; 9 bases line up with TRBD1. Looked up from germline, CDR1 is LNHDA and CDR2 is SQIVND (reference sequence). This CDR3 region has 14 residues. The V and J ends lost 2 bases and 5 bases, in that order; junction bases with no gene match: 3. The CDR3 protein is CASSINRGRETQYF. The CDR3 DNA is TGTGCCAGTAGTATAAACAGGGGGCGGGAGACCCAGTACTTC.

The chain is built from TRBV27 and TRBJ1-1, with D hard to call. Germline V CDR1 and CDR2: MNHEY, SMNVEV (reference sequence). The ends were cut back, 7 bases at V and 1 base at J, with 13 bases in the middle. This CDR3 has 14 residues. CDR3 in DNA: TGTGCCAGCATCTCTTCCAGACAGAACACTGAAGCTTTCTTT. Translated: CASISSRQNTEAFF.

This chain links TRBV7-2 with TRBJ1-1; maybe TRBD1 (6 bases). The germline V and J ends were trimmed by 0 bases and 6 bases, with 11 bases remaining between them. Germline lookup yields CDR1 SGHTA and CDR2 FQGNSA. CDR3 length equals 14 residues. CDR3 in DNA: TGTGCCAGCAGCTTAGCGTTCGGGGGCCCTGAAGCTTTCTTT. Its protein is CASSLAFGGPEAFF.

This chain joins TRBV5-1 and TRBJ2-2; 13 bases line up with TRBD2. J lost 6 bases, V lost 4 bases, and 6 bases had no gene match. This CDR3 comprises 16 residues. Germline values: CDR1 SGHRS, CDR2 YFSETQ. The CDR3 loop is CASSPRLAGGSGELFF. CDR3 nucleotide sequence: TGCGCCAGCAGCCCGCGACTAGCGGGGGGTTCCGGGGAGCTGTTTTTT. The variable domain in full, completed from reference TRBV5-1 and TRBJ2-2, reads KAGVTQTPRYLIKTRGQQVTLSCSPISGHRSVSWYQQTPGQGLQFLFEYFSETQRNKGNFPGRFSGRQFSNSRSEMNVSTLELGDSALYLCASSPRLAGGSGELFFGEGSRLTVL.

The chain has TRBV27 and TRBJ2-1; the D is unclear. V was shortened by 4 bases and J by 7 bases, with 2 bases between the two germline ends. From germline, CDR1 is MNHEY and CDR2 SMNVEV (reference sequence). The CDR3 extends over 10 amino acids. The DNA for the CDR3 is TGTGCCAGCAGTTCTAATGAGCAGTTCTTC. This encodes CASSSNEQFF.

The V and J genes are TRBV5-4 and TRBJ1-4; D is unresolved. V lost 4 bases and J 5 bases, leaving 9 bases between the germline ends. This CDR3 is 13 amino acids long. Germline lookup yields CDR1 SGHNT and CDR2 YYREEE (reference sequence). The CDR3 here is CASSPAQNEKLFF. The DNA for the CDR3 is TGTGCCAGCAGCCCTGCACAAAATGAAAAACTGTTTTTT.

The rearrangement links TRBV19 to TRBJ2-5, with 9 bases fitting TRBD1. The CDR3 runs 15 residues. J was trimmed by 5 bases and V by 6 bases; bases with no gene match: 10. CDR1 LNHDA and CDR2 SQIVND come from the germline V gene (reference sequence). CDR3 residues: CASSPTGGFVETQYF. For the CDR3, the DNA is TGTGCCAGTAGCCCGACAGGGGGTTTTGTGGAGACCCAGTACTTC.

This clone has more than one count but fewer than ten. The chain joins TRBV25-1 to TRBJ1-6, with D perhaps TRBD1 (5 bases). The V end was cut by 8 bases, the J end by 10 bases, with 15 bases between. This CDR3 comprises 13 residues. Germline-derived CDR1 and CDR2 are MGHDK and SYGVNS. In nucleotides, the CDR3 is TGTGCCAGCTGTGTGGGGCTGGGATCACCCCTCCACTTT. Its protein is CASCVGLGSPLHF.

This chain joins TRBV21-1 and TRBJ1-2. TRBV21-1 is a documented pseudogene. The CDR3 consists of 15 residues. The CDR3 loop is CASSKGRGGSYGYTF. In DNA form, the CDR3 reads TGTGCCAGCAGCAAAGGTCGAGGGGGGTCCTATGGCTACACCTTC.

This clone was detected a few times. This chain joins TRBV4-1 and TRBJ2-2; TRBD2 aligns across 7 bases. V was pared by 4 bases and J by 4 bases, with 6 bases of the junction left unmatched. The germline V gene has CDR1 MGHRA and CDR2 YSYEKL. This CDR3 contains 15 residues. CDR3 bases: TGCGCCAGCAGCCGTCACAGCGGGGCCACCGGGGAGCTGTTTTTT. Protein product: CASSRHSGATGELFF.